Shown below are 16 T cell receptor beta chains from a single sample sequenced in a study of vaccination effects on CD4 cells after COVID-19. The assay was immunoSEQ multiplex PCR, and TCRdb's table has in-frame clones only and misses some. The sample has about 54,000 clones; roughly 76% are singletons. Antigen-specific CD4+ T cells expanded by the ViraFEST assay with viral peptide pools were then sequenced. When about ten days of culture had elapsed, CD4+ T cells were isolated. Their antigens are not known. Sequenced material: CD4+ T cells from PBMCs cultured with HCoV-229E spike peptides, taken before COVID-19 vaccination. The receptors shown here come from a human donor who received a COVID-19 vaccine.

In DNA, the CDR3 is TGTGCCAGCAGTCCGGGCTCTTACGAGCAGTACGTC. Its protein product is CASSPGSYEQYV. The V call is TRBV21-1, the J call TRBJ2-7. TRBV21-1 is listed as a pseudogene. The CDR3 totals 12 residues.

CDR3 coding DNA: TGTGCCAGCAGTGTCCAAAGACCTAACTCTGGAAACACCATATATTTT. Its translation is CASSVQRPNSGNTIYF. The V call is TRBV2, the J call TRBJ1-3; D gene ambiguous. Trimming shortened V by 4 bases and J by 0 bases, and 13 bases separated the two germline ends. The CDR3 covers 16 residues. Germline V gene data show CDR1 as SNHLY and CDR2 as FYNNEI.

The chain employs TRBV5-1 and TRBJ1-3; 7 nucleotides match TRBD1. Germline V CDR1 and CDR2: SGHRS, YFSETQ. This CDR3 spans 17 amino acids. V gave up 4 bases and J gave up 3 bases; unmatched junction bases: 13. The CDR3 spells CASSPTALGQIGNTIYF. The CDR3 nucleotides read TGCGCCAGCAGCCCGACCGCACTGGGACAGATTGGAAACACCATATATTTT.

This chain joins TRBV5-4 and TRBJ2-5; TRBD1 or TRBD2 may be the D gene (5 bases each). Germline-derived CDR1 and CDR2 are SGHNT and YYREEE (reference sequence). V lost 3 bases and J 2 bases, leaving 11 bases between the germline ends. This CDR3 contains 14 residues. The CDR3, as DNA: TGTGCCAGCAGCTCGGCCGGGGCTCAAGAGACCCAGTACTTC. Amino acids: CASSSAGAQETQYF.

J is TRBJ2-5 and V is TRBV27; TRBD1 aligns across 8 bases. Unmatched junction bases numbered 7, after V lost 2 bases and J lost 5 bases. CDR3 length equals 15 residues. The germline V gene encodes CDR1 MNHEY and CDR2 SMNVEV (reference sequence). This CDR3 reads CASSLMDRVGETQYF. DNA of the CDR3: TGTGCCAGCAGTTTAATGGACAGGGTAGGGGAGACCCAGTACTTC.

The chain couples TRBV6-5 to TRBJ1-5, with D unclear. Germline lookup yields CDR1 MNHEY and CDR2 SVGAGI. Deletions cut 7 bases from V and 0 bases from J, with 10 bases between. This CDR3 region has 14 residues. This CDR3 reads CASNGDNSNQPQHF. In DNA form, the CDR3 reads TGTGCCAGCAACGGTGATAATAGCAATCAGCCCCAGCATTTT.

V is TRBV28 and J is TRBJ2-6; either TRBD1 or TRBD2 may supply D (5 bases each). Germline CDR1 is MDHEN and CDR2 is SYDVKM. This CDR3 spans 15 amino acids. V lost 7 bases, J lost 0 bases, and 10 bases lay in between. The CDR3 sequence: CASTGASSGANVLTF. The CDR3 DNA reads TGTGCCAGCACCGGGGCCTCCTCTGGGGCCAACGTCCTGACTTTC. Based on the CDR3 plus reference TRBV28 and TRBJ2-6, the full variable domain is DVKVTQSSRYLVKRTGEKVFLECVQDMDHENMFWYRQDPGLGLRLIYFSYDVKMKEKGDIPEGYSVSREKKERFSLILESASTNQTSMYLCASTGASSGANVLTFGAGSRLTVL.

The chain joins TRBV4-1 to TRBJ2-5; D is uncertain. The germline gives CDR1 MGHRA, CDR2 YSYEKL. CDR3 length: 15 residues. V lost 4 bases to trimming and J lost 4 bases, with 16 bases between them. Here the CDR3 DNA reads TGCGCCAGCAGCCGCTTCGGTACAGTGAGAGAGACCCAGTACTTC. Translating it yields CASSRFGTVRETQYF.

The chain recombines TRBV10-3 with TRBJ2-1, with D perhaps given as TRBD1 or TRBD2 (5 bases each). The CDR3 length is 14 residues. Deletions cut 3 bases from V and 6 bases from J, with 12 bases between. Germline CDR1 and CDR2: ENHRY and SYGVKD. The CDR3 protein is CAISDPGTPNEQFF. The CDR3 nucleotides are TGTGCCATCAGTGACCCCGGGACGCCCAATGAGCAGTTCTTC.

This clone was found a few times. The rearrangement links TRBV5-4 to TRBJ1-2; maybe TRBD1 (5 bases). Per the germline V gene, CDR1 is SGHNT and CDR2 is YYREEE (reference sequence). Trimming cost V 4 bases and J 4 bases, with 11 bases left between them. This CDR3 is built from 13 residues. CDR3 coding DNA: TGTGCCAGCAGCACTGACAGAGTCTATGGCTACACCTTC. Protein product: CASSTDRVYGYTF.

J is TRBJ1-2 and V is TRBV5-1, with D tentatively TRBD1 (5 bases). V was trimmed by 2 bases and J by 5 bases, leaving 16 bases between them. This CDR3 contains 15 residues. Germline CDR1 SGHRS, CDR2 YFSETQ. CDR3 protein: CASSFTAGSQYGYTF. CDR3 nucleotide sequence: TGCGCCAGCAGCTTCACTGCAGGGAGCCAATATGGCTACACCTTC.

The chain has TRBV9 and TRBJ1-2; 7 bases are a match to TRBD1. The V and J ends lost 4 bases and 8 bases, in that order; junction bases with no gene match: 20. The CDR3 is made up of 17 amino acids. Germline CDR1 reads SGDLS; CDR2 reads YYNGEE. CDR3 amino acids: CASSTRTGGRFSRGYTF. DNA for the CDR3: TGTGCCAGCAGCACTCGGACAGGCGGTAGATTCTCGAGGGGCTACACCTTC.

This clone was seen a handful of times. The V call is TRBV7-9, the J call TRBJ1-2, with 7 bases that match TRBD1. CDR1 SEHNR and CDR2 FQNEAQ come from the germline V gene (reference sequence). This CDR3 has 13 amino acids. V lost 5 bases to trimming and J lost 6 bases; unmatched junction nucleotides: 6. This CDR3 is CASSRQGLHGYTF. The CDR3, as DNA: TGTGCCAGCAGCCGACAGGGTCTGCATGGCTACACCTTC.

V gene TRBV18 combines with J gene TRBJ2-5, with D unresolved. This CDR3 is 13 amino acids long. Germline values: CDR1 KGHSH, CDR2 LQKENI. With 6 bases removed from V and 2 bases from J, the gap between germline ends came to 10 bases. The CDR3 is CASSSGLQETQYF. In DNA form, the CDR3 reads TGTGCCAGCTCGTCCGGGCTTCAAGAGACCCAGTACTTC. Drawing the rest from reference TRBV18 and TRBJ2-5, the complete variable domain is NAGVMQNPRHLVRRRGQEARLRCSPMKGHSHVYWYRQLPEEGLKFMVYLQKENIIDESGMPKERFSAEFPKEGPSILRIQQVVRGDSAAYFCASSSGLQETQYFGPGTRLLVL.

The rearrangement joins TRBV19 to TRBJ1-1, with 10 nucleotides matching TRBD1. The CDR3 runs 15 residues. Germline V gene data show CDR1 as LNHDA and CDR2 as SQIVND (reference sequence). The V and J ends lost 1 base and 11 bases, in that order; junction bases with no gene match: 10. The CDR3 DNA is TGTGCCAGTAGTATAGCTGCAGGGGACAGGGGAAGGGCTTTCTTT. The encoded protein is CASSIAAGDRGRAFF.

The chain links TRBV5-1 to TRBJ1-1; D gene uncertain. The CDR3 sequence is 14 residues long. Germline loops: CDR1 SGHRS, CDR2 YFSETQ. V dropped 0 bases and J dropped 1 base, with 7 bases sitting between them. The CDR3 nucleotides are TGCGCCAGCAGCTTGGATCAGAGGAACACTGAAGCTTTCTTT. This sequence encodes CASSLDQRNTEAFF. The entire variable domain, with the rest obtained from reference TRBV5-1 and TRBJ1-1, is as follows: KAGVTQTPRYLIKTRGQQVTLSCSPISGHRSVSWYQQTPGQGLQFLFEYFSETQRNKGNFPGRFSGRQFSNSRSEMNVSTLELGDSALYLCASSLDQRNTEAFFGQGTRLTVV.